This TCR beta chain was recorded in a study of blood T cell repertoires in COVID-19. Background on the study: Samples taken during acute and convalescent COVID-19 were collected in the United States, Italy and Spain. PBMCs, B-cell-depleted T cells, or T cells were the source of the cDNA or gDNA that made up the material.

In the authors' workflow: Amplification from reference gene primers served as the basis for estimated nucleated cell counts. The repertoire was sequenced with immunoSEQ multiplex PCR; TCRdb's copy has only in-frame clones and lacks some. V and J calls and clone size are given by that table; D and trimming were obtained from the DNA. Of hundreds of thousands of clones listed, 65% to 90% were seen once; the top ten hold around 7.8%. V shed 0 bases and J shed 4 bases, with 16 bases lying between them. Germline V gives CDR1 MNHEY, CDR2 SVGAGI. The CDR3 totals 16 residues. The gene calls are TRBV6-5 and TRBJ2-7, with a weak D call TRBD2 (7 bases). Sequenced sample: peripheral blood. The clonotype comes from a human donor in a cohort sampled during active COVID-19. Written as DNA, the CDR3 is TGTGCCAGCAGTTACTCGGGGGGGAGGGGGACTTACGAGCAGTACTTC. Encoded protein: CASSYSGGRGTYEQYF.